This TCR beta chain was captured in a study of liver allograft versus peripheral blood T cells. Study information: The authors compared T cell receptor repertoires in transplanted livers with recipients' peripheral blood repertoires. Study outcomes and limitations: Reports indicated that T cell receptor repertoires inside liver allografts differed from those in peripheral blood.

The CDR3 has 16 residues. Germline-derived CDR1 and CDR2 are KGHSH and LQKENI. V was pared by 3 bases and J by 5 bases, with 11 bases of the junction left unmatched. In its sample, this clonotype ranks as medium-sized. What it binds is unknown. A single record per CDR3 protein comes from TCRdb applying MiXCR to the reads. The sample carries 7,500 to 8,500 distinct CDR3 sequences, approximately 15% recorded once. This receptor was taken from a human patient who had a liver transplant. Some of these T cells may belong to the graft donor. This chain joins TRBV18 and TRBJ1-1; 8 bases match TRBD1. This CDR3 reads CASSPPEAGGRTEAFF. CDR3 nucleotides: TGTGCCAGCTCACCCCCCGAGGCAGGGGGCAGAACTGAAGCTTTCTTT.